These T cell receptor beta chains were read from a single sample in a study of OX40 agonist ivuxolimab in advanced cancers. TCRdb keeps only in-frame clones here, not all; method: immunoSEQ multiplex PCR. The table lists around 25,000 clones, 65% to 85% of them singletons, with 6.5% to 9.5% in the top ten. The sequencing used CD4+ or CD8+ T cells sorted from blood, collected in a trial of the OX40 agonist ivuxolimab. The receptors were gathered from an adult with an advanced solid tumor such as melanoma, head and neck, liver or kidney cancer. Both conserved end residues are part of each CDR3. D genes are given only for firm matches. Expanded clones get a size class; other rows say once, few or many, or leave the size out.

clone size	J gene	V gene	D gene	CDR3 DNA	CDR3 protein
-	TRBJ1-5	TRBV2	-	TGTGCCAGCAACCCAGGGTTTAGGGGCAATCAGCCCCAGCATTTT	CASNPGFRGNQPQHF
-	TRBJ2-7	TRBV16	-	TGTGCCAGCAGCCTCTTTCGCGAGAAGACTGGACAGATCTACGAGCAGTACTTC	CASSLFREKTGQIYEQYF
-	TRBJ1-3	TRBV11-2	-	TGTGCCAGCACCCTACAGGGTGGTGCTGGAAACACCATATATTTT	CASTLQGGAGNTIYF
-	TRBJ2-5	TRBV7-9	TRBD1	TGTGCCAGCAGCTACCGGGACAGGGGTGGAGAGACCCAGTACTTC	CASSYRDRGGETQYF
few	TRBJ2-3	TRBV11-3	TRBD1	TGTGCCAGCAGCTTACGGACAGGGGGCGCAGATACGCAGTATTTT	CASSLRTGGADTQYF
-	TRBJ1-5	TRBV5-5	-	TGTGCCAGCAGCTTGTGGAGCAATCAGCCCCAGCATTTT	CASSLWSNQPQHF
few	TRBJ2-7	TRBV4-3	TRBD1	TGCGCCAGCAGCCCGACAGGGGGGGAGCAGTACTTC	CASSPTGGEQYF
-	TRBJ1-3	TRBV5-6	-	TGTGCCAGCAGCTCCCGACAGAACTCATTGGACACCATATATTTT	CASSSRQNSLDTIYF
-	TRBJ1-1	TRBV27	-	TGTGCCAGCAGTTTAGGGTTAGGGTATACTGAAGCTTTCTTT	CASSLGLGYTEAFF
few	TRBJ1-6	TRBV6-5	-	TGTGCCAGCAGTTACTCAGGGGGGTTGGGACCCCTCCACTTT	CASSYSGGLGPLHF
-	TRBJ2-7	TRBV6-5	-	TGTGCCAGCAGTTACGTTGTAGGCTCCTACGAGCAGTACTTC	CASSYVVGSYEQYF
-	TRBJ2-2	TRBV7-2	-	TGTGCCAGCAGCTACAACAGAAAAACCGGGGAGCTGTTTTTT	CASSYNRKTGELFF
-	TRBJ2-3	TRBV4-3	-	TGCGCCAGCAGCCAAGATTATAGTAGCGCAGATACGCAGTATTTT	CASSQDYSSADTQYF
once	TRBJ1-5	TRBV7-8	-	TGTGCCAGCAGCTTATGGGATTCCCAGCCCCAGCATTTT	CASSLWDSQPQHF
-	TRBJ1-6	TRBV14	TRBD1	TGTGCCAGCAGCCCACGACAGGGGAGGGGAAATAAGAATTCACCCCTCCACTTT	CASSPRQGRGNKNSPLHF
-	TRBJ2-1	TRBV13	-	TGTGCCAGCAGCTCCCGGGGCGCGGCCTTTCTCTCCTACAATGAGCAGTTCTTC	CASSSRGAAFLSYNEQFF
-	TRBJ1-2	TRBV19	-	TGTGCCAGCAAGACAGTCTATGGCTACACCTTC	CASKTVYGYTF
few	TRBJ1-3	TRBV27	TRBD1	TGTGCCAGCAGTTTACAGGGGGTCTCTGGAAACACCATATATTTT	CASSLQGVSGNTIYF
-	TRBJ1-2	TRBV10-2	TRBD1	TGCGCCAGCACCCAGGGGGCCTCTATGGGCTACACCTTC	CASTQGASMGYTF
-	TRBJ2-7	TRBV9	-	TGTGCCAGCAGCGTAGATGAGAAAAACGAGCGATACGAGCAGTACTTC	CASSVDEKNERYEQYF
-	TRBJ2-7	TRBV11-3	-	TGTGCCAGCGGTCCAGGTGACGGATCCTACGAGCAGTACTTC	CASGPGDGSYEQYF
few	TRBJ1-2	TRBV4-3	-	TGCGCCAGCAGCGAACAGGCAGCCTATGGCTACACCTTC	CASSEQAAYGYTF
-	TRBJ2-1	TRBV13	TRBD1	TGTGCCAGCAGCTTAGACGGGACAGTCCAGAATGAGCAGTTCTTC	CASSLDGTVQNEQFF
-	TRBJ2-1	TRBV19	TRBD2	TGTGCCAGTGGGCCGGGACTAGCAGAGCAGTTCTTC	CASGPGLAEQFF
-	TRBJ2-1	TRBV10-2	TRBD2	TGCGCCAGCAATTTAGCGGGGGGGCCGTACAATGAGCAGTTCTTC	CASNLAGGPYNEQFF
-	TRBJ2-1	TRBV27	-	TGTGCCAGCAGTCAACAGGGCGGTGAGCAGTTCTTC	CASSQQGGEQFF
-	TRBJ2-1	TRBV4-3	TRBD2	TGCGCCAGCAGCCAAGTAGTGCGGGGGATGTACAATGAGCAGTTCTTC	CASSQVVRGMYNEQFF
-	TRBJ2-3	TRBV15	-	TGTGCCACCAGCAGAGAGGCGCTGCATACGCAGTATTTT	CATSREALHTQYF
-	TRBJ2-7	TRBV11-2	-	TGTGCCAGCAGCTTAGGCGCCTACGAGCAGTACTTC	CASSLGAYEQYF
few	TRBJ1-2	TRBV4-3	-	TGCGCCAGCAGCCTCAGTAGTGGGGGCCCTGACACCTTC	CASSLSSGGPDTF
-	TRBJ2-3	TRBV6-4	-	TGTGCCAGCAATAAAGCGGCTCTGGGAGATACGCAGTATTTT	CASNKAALGDTQYF
-	TRBJ2-1	TRBV9	TRBD2	TGTGCCAGCAGCGACCGGGGACTAGCTTCGCTCCCGAGCTCCTACAATGAGCAGTTCTTC	CASSDRGLASLPSSYNEQFF
few	TRBJ2-7	TRBV7-8	TRBD1	TGTGCCAGCAGCTTAGGAGGTCAGGGGGCGCGGGAGCAGTACTTC	CASSLGGQGAREQYF
-	TRBJ2-3	TRBV27	-	TGTGCCAGCAGTTTAGATGGAGGGGGTATCGGAGATACGCAGTATTTT	CASSLDGGGIGDTQYF
few	TRBJ1-5	TRBV7-9	-	TGTGCCAGCAGCTTAGAGGAAGGAGGGCAGCCCCAGCATTTT	CASSLEEGGQPQHF
-	TRBJ2-7	TRBV27	-	TGTGCCAGCAGCCCCACGAGTCGCCCCTACGAGCAGTACTTC	CASSPTSRPYEQYF
-	TRBJ1-1	TRBV9	-	TGTGCCAGCAGCGTTGGAGGCAGGAACACTGAAGCTTTCTTT	CASSVGGRNTEAFF
few	TRBJ2-7	TRBV27	TRBD2	TGTGCCAGCAGTTTATCGGGAGGGGAGAAGACCTACGAGCAGTACTTC	CASSLSGGEKTYEQYF
-	TRBJ2-3	TRBV5-5	-	TGTGCCAGCAGCTTGGGGGGGCGGATTGGAGATACGCAGTATTTT	CASSLGGRIGDTQYF
few	TRBJ1-6	TRBV10-2	-	TGCGCCAGCAGTAGGCCAGACAGGTCACCCCTCCACTTT	CASSRPDRSPLHF